These 22 T cell receptor beta chains originate from one sample sequenced in a study of sequential checkpoint blockade in melanoma. The repertoire was sequenced with immunoSEQ multiplex PCR; TCRdb's copy has only in-frame clones and lacks some. The table shows more than 5,000 clones, with 25% to 30% occurring only once. The treatment: randomized to nivolumab then ipilimumab (arm A) or the reverse (arm B). Sequenced material: tumor tissue (inferred from file names), taken from a patient given nivolumab and ipilimumab in sequence. The source is a human donor with melanoma.

This rearrangement joins TRBV6-8 to TRBJ2-3; 7 bases line up with TRBD1. V trimming: 0 bases; J trimming: 1 base; junction bases outside the gene matches: 4. The CDR3 spans 16 residues. Germline assignment: CDR1 MNHGY and CDR2 SAAAGT. CDR3 region: CASSYSSQGGTDTQYF. For the CDR3, the DNA is TGTGCCAGCAGTTACTCGAGTCAGGGGGGCACAGATACGCAGTATTTT.

This chain uses TRBV28 with TRBJ1-5; D might be TRBD1 (6 bases). This CDR3 is 18 amino acids long. Trimming cost V 3 bases and J 3 bases, with 21 bases left between them. Germline V gene lookup returns CDR1 MDHEN and CDR2 SYDVKM. The CDR3 nucleotides read TGTGCCAGCAGTTTGTACAGGGCGGTGAAAATGGACAATCAGCCCCAGCATTTT. Translating gives CASSLYRAVKMDNQPQHF. Using reference TRBV28 and TRBJ1-5 for the parts outside the CDR3, the full variable domain is DVKVTQSSRYLVKRTGEKVFLECVQDMDHENMFWYRQDPGLGLRLIYFSYDVKMKEKGDIPEGYSVSREKKERFSLILESASTNQTSMYLCASSLYRAVKMDNQPQHFGDGTRLSIL.

This clone was detected ten times or more. The chain couples TRBV11-3 to TRBJ2-3, with D possibly matching TRBD2 (5 bases). CDR1 and CDR2 (germline): SGHNT, YENEEA. Trimming removed 1 base at V and 4 bases at J, with 18 bases between. There are 17 residues in the CDR3. In nucleotides, the CDR3 is TGTGCCAGCAGCTTAGGGTCCGGGATAACCGGGTCAGATACGCAGTATTTT. Protein product: CASSLGSGITGSDTQYF.

This clone was recorded a few times. The chain has TRBV6-8 and TRBJ2-3; 10 bases map to TRBD1. This CDR3 is built from 15 residues. Per germline, CDR1 MNHGY and CDR2 SAAAGT. J gave up 4 bases and V 5 bases, and 6 bases lay outside the gene matches. The CDR3 nucleotides read TGTGCCAGCAGTAAGGGACAGGGGAGTGCAGATACGCAGTATTTT. Residues: CASSKGQGSADTQYF.

The rearrangement uses TRBV28 and TRBJ2-3; 9 bases are a match to TRBD2. This CDR3 comprises 15 residues. Germline V CDR1 and CDR2: MDHEN, SYDVKM. The V gene end was trimmed by 6 bases and the J gene end by 5 bases; junction bases not matched to a gene: 9. CDR3 residues: CASSLTSGAGDTQYF. CDR3 DNA sequence: TGTGCCAGCAGCTTGACTAGCGGAGCTGGAGATACGCAGTATTTT.

There are a few counts of this clone. The chain is built from TRBV6-8 and TRBJ2-7, with D maybe TRBD2 (6 bases). V was pared by 0 bases and J by 6 bases, with 15 bases between. Germline CDR1 reads MNHGY; CDR2 reads SAAAGT. CDR3 length: 15 amino acids. DNA of the CDR3: TGTGCCAGCAGTTACTCGGGCTCCGGAGGGGTCGAGCAGTACTTC. Its protein product is CASSYSGSGGVEQYF.

V usage is TRBV6-8 and J usage is TRBJ2-7; the D gene could be TRBD1 or TRBD2 (6 bases each). The V gene's germline CDR1 is MNHGY and CDR2 SAAAGT. The CDR3 is 14 amino acids. V was shortened by 6 bases and J by 3 bases, with 15 bases between the two germline ends. The CDR3 DNA follows: TGTGCCAGCAGGACGGGGCGGGGACACTACGAGCAGTACTTC. It yields the protein CASRTGRGHYEQYF.

This clone was observed a few times. The chain recombines TRBV6-8 with TRBJ1-2; TRBD1 matches at 8 bases. CDR1 is MNHGY, CDR2 SAAAGT, per germline. V was clipped by 6 bases and J by 7 bases; unmatched bases: 4. The CDR3 covers 12 residues. CDR3 sequence reads: CASSQGASGYTF. For the CDR3, the DNA is TGTGCCAGCAGCCAGGGGGCTAGTGGCTACACCTTC.

In this sample, this clone turned up once. For the CDR3, the DNA is TGTGCCAGTAGTATGACAGCCAGCACAGATACGCAGTATTTT. This translates into CASSMTASTDTQYF. This chain joins TRBV19 and TRBJ2-3; tentative D call: TRBD1 (5 bases). V was clipped by 3 bases and J by 0 bases, with 7 bases between them. CDR1 is LNHDA, CDR2 SQIVND, per germline (reference sequence). The CDR3 consists of 14 residues.

This clone has a handful of counts. This sequence joins TRBV18 and TRBJ2-7; 7 bases align to TRBD2. The ends lost 4 bases at V and 3 bases at J; junction bases unmatched: 6. Germline-derived CDR1 and CDR2 are KGHSH and LQKENI. This CDR3 has 14 residues. CDR3 amino acids: CASSQSGELYEQYF. CDR3 DNA: TGTGCCAGCTCACAGAGCGGGGAGCTCTACGAGCAGTACTTC.

The chain uses TRBV5-1 and TRBJ1-3, with 9 bases lining up with TRBD1. Germline V gene sequence: CDR1 SGHRS, CDR2 YFSETQ. The CDR3 covers 15 residues. Trimming took 3 bases from V and 4 from J; bases not matched to a gene: 5. The DNA for the CDR3 is TGCGCCAGCAGCTCGAACAGGGGGCTCGGAAACACCATATATTTT. Its translation is CASSSNRGLGNTIYF. Looking up the rest from reference TRBV5-1 and TRBJ1-3 gives the full variable domain: KAGVTQTPRYLIKTRGQQVTLSCSPISGHRSVSWYQQTPGQGLQFLFEYFSETQRNKGNFPGRFSGRQFSNSRSEMNVSTLELGDSALYLCASSSNRGLGNTIYFGEGSWLTVV.

The rearrangement links TRBV18 to TRBJ2-5, with D possibly TRBD1 on 5 matching bases. The CDR3 spans 15 residues. Germline CDR1 is KGHSH and CDR2 is LQKENI. The germline V and J ends were trimmed by 2 bases and 4 bases, with 14 bases remaining between them. As DNA, the CDR3 is TGTGCCAGCTCACCATCCTTTACAGGTAGAGAGACCCAGTACTTC. Protein sequence: CASSPSFTGRETQYF.

There are a few counts of this clone. This chain uses TRBV9 with TRBJ2-1, with 7 bases that match TRBD2. The CDR3 covers 16 residues. With V trimmed by 6 bases and J by 6 bases, 15 bases remained unmatched. The V gene's germline CDR1 is SGDLS and CDR2 YYNGEE. CDR3 in DNA: TGTGCCAGCACCCCTTCTAGCGGAGCGGGTTCCAATGAGCAGTTCTTC. Amino acids: CASTPSSGAGSNEQFF. The full variable domain, rest sourced from reference TRBV9 and TRBJ2-1, is DSGVTQTPKHLITATGQRVTLRCSPRSGDLSVYWYQQSLDQGLQFLIQYYNGEERAKGNILERFSAQQFPDLHSELNLSSLELGDSALYFCASTPSSGAGSNEQFFGPGTRLTVL.

J is TRBJ1-1 and V is TRBV18; TRBD1 is a possible D gene (6 bases). CDR3 size: 12 residues. From germline, CDR1 is KGHSH and CDR2 LQKENI. The germline V and J ends were trimmed by 6 bases and 5 bases, with 10 bases remaining between them. CDR3 in DNA: TGTGCCAGCTCCTCCCAGGGGACTGAAGCTTTCTTT. It is translated as CASSSQGTEAFF.

The chain carries TRBV6-8 and TRBJ2-1; no clear D. V dropped 5 bases and J dropped 8 bases, with 10 bases sitting between them. CDR3 length: 12 amino acids. Germline V CDR1 and CDR2: MNHGY, SAAAGT. The DNA for the CDR3 is TGTGCCAGCAGTGGGCCTGGCGATGAGCAGTTCTTC. Amino acids: CASSGPGDEQFF.

This clone came up a few times. The chain has TRBV28 and TRBJ2-7; 11 positions agree with TRBD1. CDR1 is MDHEN, CDR2 SYDVKM, per germline. CDR3 size: 14 residues. After removal of 3 bases from V and 3 bases from J, the junction contained 1 base not matched to a gene. The CDR3 DNA follows: TGTGCCAGCAGTTTTGGGACAGGGGGCTACGAGCAGTACTTC. Its translation is CASSFGTGGYEQYF.

The V call is TRBV29-1, the J call TRBJ1-2; tentatively, D is TRBD1 (5 bases). The CDR3 spans 13 residues. The germline V gene has CDR1 SQVTM and CDR2 ANQGSEA. V was cut by 4 bases and J by 1 base, with 10 bases left in between. The CDR3 bases are TGCAGCGTTGGCGGGGGAATTAACTATGGCTACACCTTC. Its translation: CSVGGGINYGYTF.

This clone showed up just a few times. This sequence joins TRBV11-3 and TRBJ2-3; 10 bases align to TRBD2. The CDR3 spans 16 residues. The germline V gene has CDR1 SGHNT and CDR2 YENEEA. After removal of 7 bases from V and 4 bases from J, the junction contained 11 bases not matched to a gene. CDR3 region: CASNLASGSHADTQYF. The DNA for the CDR3 is TGTGCCAGCAACCTCGCTAGCGGGAGTCACGCAGATACGCAGTATTTT.

This clone was picked up many times. V and J are TRBV11-3 and TRBJ2-3; D is unresolved. The CDR3 length is 14 residues. Between the trimmed V and J ends, which lost 5 bases and 4 bases, there was a span of 13 bases. Germline V gene sequence: CDR1 SGHNT, CDR2 YENEEA. CDR3 sequence (DNA): TGTGCCAGCAGCCCTGGCCTAAGGGCAGATACGCAGTATTTT. Translation gives CASSPGLRADTQYF. Using reference TRBV11-3 and TRBJ2-3 for the parts outside the CDR3, the full variable domain is EAGVVQSPRYKIIEKKQPVAFWCNPISGHNTLYWYLQNLGQGPELLIRYENEEAVDDSQLPKDRFSAERLKGVDSTLKIQPAELGDSAVYLCASSPGLRADTQYFGPGTRLTVL.

This clone showed up just a few times. This chain connects TRBV28 to TRBJ1-5; D unclear. V lost 3 bases and J 9 bases, leaving 15 bases between the germline ends. In germline, CDR1 is MDHEN, CDR2 SYDVKM. CDR3 length equals 14 residues. The CDR3 nucleotides are TGTGCCAGCAGTTTCGGTCGGATCCCAGGGCCCCAGCATTTT. It encodes CASSFGRIPGPQHF.

This clone qualifies as medium-sized (0.01 to 0.1%). The chain couples TRBV11-3 to TRBJ2-3; a possible D gene is TRBD1 (5 bases). Trimming removed 5 bases at V and 0 bases at J, with 12 bases between. CDR1 SGHNT and CDR2 YENEEA come from the germline V gene. CDR3 length: 15 residues. This CDR3 is CASSDKGFSTDTQYF. CDR3 DNA: TGTGCCAGCAGCGATAAGGGGTTTAGCACAGATACGCAGTATTTT.

The V call is TRBV6-8, the J call TRBJ2-7; 9 positions agree with TRBD1. Germline V gives CDR1 MNHGY, CDR2 SAAAGT. After removal of 8 bases from V and 5 bases from J, the junction contained 7 bases not matched to a gene. This CDR3 has 13 amino acids. The CDR3 protein is CASGWGQGNEQYF. The CDR3 DNA is TGTGCCAGCGGGTGGGGACAGGGCAACGAGCAGTACTTC.